What follows is one T cell receptor beta chain and its context. Antigen: not known. CD45RO-CCR7+CD27+CD95- expression identified naive CD8+ T cells. The data originate from a study of CXCR3-negative and CXCR3-positive naive CD8 T cells. Findings of the study overall: Unlike memory cells, which differed, naive CXCR3-negative and CXCR3-positive cells had similar TRBV-TRBJ usage. In CXCR3-positive naive cells, the TRB CDR3s were more hydrophobic than in CXCR3-negative naive cells.

CDR3 length equals 16 residues. The germline V gene has CDR1 ENHRY and CDR2 SYGVKD. TRB cDNA libraries were made by UMI-labeled 5' RACE. TCRdb re-called the 5' RACE reads and catalogs CDR3 proteins one per entry, DNA excluded. This listing includes about 86,000 distinct CDR3 sequences. The source of this sequence is a human donor in good health. Some clones in this sample may be carry-over from other donors' samples. The chain recombines TRBV10-3 with TRBJ1-6. Material: naive CXCR3+ CD8+ T cells from blood. Specified subset: CD45RO-CCR7+CD27+CD95- naive CD8+ T cells expressing CXCR3 (TNR3+). CDR3: CAISEGGALDNSPLHF.